These 14 T cell receptor beta chains originate from one sample sequenced in a study of blood T cell repertoires in COVID-19. Assay: immunoSEQ multiplex PCR; the TCRdb copy retains only in-frame clones and omits some. The data contain more than 45,000 clones, over 80% of them singletons. The sample consisted of peripheral blood. Receptors originate from a man aged 55 to 70 with acute or convalescent COVID-19.

This clone came up once. The chain joins TRBV9 to TRBJ1-6, with a possible D match to TRBD1 (6 bases). CDR3 size: 14 residues. V shed 3 bases and J shed 10 bases, with 14 bases lying between them. Germline V gives CDR1 SGDLS, CDR2 YYNGEE. CDR3 sequence (DNA): TGTGCCAGCAGCGCCAGGGGAGGGGACTCACCCCTCCACTTT. Protein product: CASSARGGDSPLHF.

Regarding this clone: Sequence at one end of the junction differs from germline and may be a read error. J is TRBJ2-2 and V is TRBV7-7; D unresolved. The germline V gene has CDR1 SSHAT and CDR2 FNYEAQ (reference sequence). The CDR3 is made up of 17 amino acids. CDR3 sequence reads: CASSPLVGVLDTGELFF. The CDR3 DNA sequence: TGTGCTAGCAGCCCTCTTGTAGGAGTTTTGGACACCGGGGAGCTGTTTTTT.

This chain connects TRBV4-3 to TRBJ2-1; 10 nucleotides agree with TRBD2. Germline V CDR1 and CDR2: LGHNA, YSLEER. The CDR3 covers 16 residues. Trimming took 4 bases from V and 3 from J; bases not matched to a gene: 6. The CDR3 DNA follows: TGCGCCAGCAGCCCCAGGCCTAGCGGGGGCTACAATGAGCAGTTCTTC. Translating gives CASSPRPSGGYNEQFF.

J is TRBJ1-5 and V is TRBV3-1 (or the pseudogene TRBV3-2), with a tentative D call TRBD1 (6 bases). This CDR3 has 14 amino acids. Germline V gene lookup returns CDR1 LGHDT and CDR2 YNNKEL (reference sequence). The V end lost 3 bases, the J end lost 11 bases, and 17 bases lay between the germline ends. CDR3 in amino acids: CASSQTGQGVAQHF. CDR3 bases: TGTGCCAGCAGCCAGACGGGACAAGGAGTAGCCCAGCATTTT.

The chain carries TRBV4-3 and TRBJ2-3; weak D call: TRBD2 (6 bases). Germline V gives CDR1 LGHNA, CDR2 YSLEER. CDR3 length equals 16 residues. V was pared by 0 bases and J by 1 base, with 11 bases between. The CDR3 region is CASSQDMGEGTDTQYF. CDR3 coding DNA: TGCGCCAGCAGCCAAGATATGGGGGAGGGCACAGATACGCAGTATTTT.

This chain joins TRBV28 and TRBJ2-1; TRBD1 aligns across 8 bases. The CDR3 has 15 residues. Trimming cost V 4 bases and J 4 bases; bases outside gene matches: 6. Germline V CDR1 and CDR2: MDHEN, SYDVKM. CDR3 protein: CASSSPGTGYNEQFF. The CDR3 DNA reads TGTGCCAGCAGTTCTCCCGGGACAGGTTACAATGAGCAGTTCTTC.

CDR3 residues: CASSLTWESKQYF. DNA for the CDR3: TGTGCCAGCAGCTTAACTTGGGAGAGCAAGCAGTACTTC. The chain employs TRBV7-2 and TRBJ2-7; D is possibly TRBD2 (5 bases). The CDR3 is 13 amino acids. Trimming pared 2 bases from V and 8 bases from J, leaving 13 bases between. The germline V gene has CDR1 SGHTA and CDR2 FQGNSA. Combining the CDR3 with reference TRBV7-2 and TRBJ2-7 gives the whole variable domain GAGVSQSPSNKVTEKGKDVELRCDPISGHTALYWYRQSLGQGLEFLIYFQGNSAPDKSGLPSDRFSAERTGGSVSTLTIQRTQQEDSAVYLCASSLTWESKQYFGPGTRLTVT.

V gene TRBV2 combines with J gene TRBJ2-7, with a possible D match to TRBD2 (6 bases). CDR1 is SNHLY and CDR2 is FYNNEI in the germline V gene. The CDR3 has 15 residues. The V end was cut by 3 bases, the J end by 2 bases, with 14 bases between. This chain's CDR3 is CASSDRARGTYEQYF. The CDR3 DNA reads TGTGCCAGCAGTGATCGGGCACGGGGGACCTACGAGCAGTACTTC.

This rearrangement joins TRBV4-1 to TRBJ2-1; D may be TRBD2 (6 bases). Germline V gene lookup returns CDR1 MGHRA and CDR2 YSYEKL. CDR3 length: 17 residues. Trimming cost V 2 bases and J 8 bases, with 22 bases left between them. For the CDR3, the DNA is TGCGCCAGCAGCCAACAGGGAGGCCCCCTTATTATGTATGAGCAGTTCTTC. It encodes CASSQQGGPLIMYEQFF.

J is TRBJ1-1 and V is TRBV28; D uncertain. V was clipped by 4 bases and J by 4 bases, with 4 bases between them. In germline, CDR1 is MDHEN, CDR2 SYDVKM. This CDR3 spans 11 amino acids. Here the CDR3 reads CASSYTTEAFF. In DNA, the CDR3 is TGTGCCAGCAGTTACACCACTGAAGCTTTCTTT.

The chain combines TRBV7-9 with TRBJ2-7, with D unresolved. V was clipped by 0 bases and J by 5 bases, with 8 bases between them. CDR3 length: 13 residues. The germline V gene has CDR1 SEHNR and CDR2 FQNEAQ (reference sequence). CDR3 sequence reads: CASSLAHQDEQYF. CDR3 sequence (DNA): TGTGCCAGCAGCTTAGCTCATCAGGACGAGCAGTACTTC.

A remark on this clone: Additional DNA sequences in this sample encode the identical CDR3. The J gene is TRBJ2-1, the V gene TRBV9; TRBD2 matches at 8 bases. Germline CDR1 and CDR2: SGDLS and YYNGEE. This CDR3 contains 15 residues. Trimming removed 0 bases from V and 7 bases from J; junction bases left unmatched: 6. The CDR3 here is CASSVDAGGPNEQFF. The DNA of the CDR3 is TGTGCCAGCAGCGTAGATGCGGGAGGCCCTAATGAGCAGTTCTTC.

The CDR3, as DNA: TGTGCCAGCAGTTTGAACAGTATAATACTAGCCAAAAACATTCAGTACTTC. The encoded protein is CASSLNSIILAKNIQYF. The V and J genes are TRBV28 and TRBJ2-4; D remains unclear. Germline V lookup: CDR1 MDHEN, CDR2 SYDVKM. The CDR3 is made up of 17 amino acids. V was shortened by 3 bases and J by 0 bases, with 15 bases between the two germline ends.

The rearrangement links TRBV19 to TRBJ2-3; unclear D gene. The V end lost 1 base, the J end lost 2 bases, and 10 bases lay between the germline ends. The CDR3 extends over 15 amino acids. The V gene's germline CDR1 is LNHDA and CDR2 SQIVND (reference sequence). The CDR3, as DNA: TGTGCCAGTAGTATAGGGCCCACCTCCACAGATACGCAGTATTTT. Its translation is CASSIGPTSTDTQYF.